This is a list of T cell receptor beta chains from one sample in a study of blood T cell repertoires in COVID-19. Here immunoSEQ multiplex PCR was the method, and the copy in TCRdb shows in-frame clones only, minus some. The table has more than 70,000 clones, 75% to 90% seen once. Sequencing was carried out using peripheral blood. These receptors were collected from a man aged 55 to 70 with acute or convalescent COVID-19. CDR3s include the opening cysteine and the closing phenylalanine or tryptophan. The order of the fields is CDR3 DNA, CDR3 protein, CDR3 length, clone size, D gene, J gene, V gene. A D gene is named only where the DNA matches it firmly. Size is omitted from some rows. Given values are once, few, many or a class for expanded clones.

DNA: TGTGCCAGCAGCTTGGGGCGGACAGGGACCGGGGAGCTGTTTTTT
CDR3: CASSLGRTGTGELFF
length: 15
size: few
D: TRBD1
J: TRBJ2-2
V: TRBV5-4

DNA: TGTGCCAGCTCACCTACCCGGCGGGCAGGGGAAAACACCGGGGAGCTGTTTTTT
CDR3: CASSPTRRAGENTGELFF
length: 18
size: .
D: .
J: TRBJ2-2
V: TRBV18

DNA: TGTGCCAGCAGCCTGGTAGGGGTCGGGGGGCGTGAGCAGTTCTTC
CDR3: CASSLVGVGGREQFF
length: 15
size: .
D: .
J: TRBJ2-1
V: TRBV5-8

DNA: TGTGCTAGTGGTTTGGACAGTGGCAATCAGCCCCAGCATTTT
CDR3: CASGLDSGNQPQHF
length: 14
size: .
D: .
J: TRBJ1-5
V: TRBV12-5

DNA: TGTGCCAGCAGTTTAATGGGAACAGGGGCCACAGATACGCAGTATTTT
CDR3: CASSLMGTGATDTQYF
length: 16
size: .
D: TRBD1
J: TRBJ2-3
V: TRBV27

DNA: TGTGCCAGCAGTGAATCAGGGGGCAACACTGAAGCTTTCTTT
CDR3: CASSESGGNTEAFF
length: 14
size: .
D: TRBD1
J: TRBJ1-1
V: TRBV6-1

DNA: TGTGCCAGCAGTTACGCCTCGGGACAGGTCTACAATGAGCAGTTCTTC
CDR3: CASSYASGQVYNEQFF
length: 16
size: .
D: TRBD1
J: TRBJ2-1
V: TRBV6-5

DNA: TGTGCCAGCAGCGCCGGACAGGGGATAGATACGCAGTATTTT
CDR3: CASSAGQGIDTQYF
length: 14
size: once
D: TRBD1
J: TRBJ2-3
V: TRBV5-6

DNA: TGCGCCAGCAGCTGGACCGGGACAGCTCCAGATACGCAGTATTTT
CDR3: CASSWTGTAPDTQYF
length: 15
size: .
D: TRBD1
J: TRBJ2-3
V: TRBV5-1

DNA: TGTGCCAGTAGTACTACCGGACTGCAAGGCGAGCAGTACTTC
CDR3: CASSTTGLQGEQYF
length: 14
size: .
D: .
J: TRBJ2-7
V: TRBV19

DNA: TGTGCCAGCAGTGAAGCGGGAGGGGCAATGAACACTGAAGCTTTCTTT
CDR3: CASSEAGGAMNTEAFF
length: 16
size: .
D: .
J: TRBJ1-1
V: TRBV2

DNA: TGTGCCAGCTCACCAGTGGGACTAAGTTTAGATGAGCAGTTCTTC
CDR3: CASSPVGLSLDEQFF
length: 15
size: .
D: TRBD2
J: TRBJ2-1
V: TRBV18

DNA: TGCGCCAGCAGAGGACAGGGATCCACTGAAGCTTTCTTT
CDR3: CASRGQGSTEAFF
length: 13
size: few
D: TRBD1
J: TRBJ1-1
V: TRBV10-1

DNA: TGCGCCAGCAGCCACGGGACATCTGGAAACACCATATATTTT
CDR3: CASSHGTSGNTIYF
length: 14
size: .
D: .
J: TRBJ1-3
V: TRBV5-1

DNA: TGTGCCAGCAGCCCTGGGACTAGCGGGAGGTTTACGCAGTATTTT
CDR3: CASSPGTSGRFTQYF
length: 15
size: .
D: TRBD2
J: TRBJ2-3
V: TRBV5-4

DNA: TGCGCCAGCAGTGAGGGACAGGGACCCTACGAGCAGTACTTC
CDR3: CASSEGQGPYEQYF
length: 14
size: .
D: TRBD1
J: TRBJ2-7
V: TRBV10-1

DNA: TGTGCCAGTAGTGCTAGCCCGACAGGGACTGGAAACACCATATATTTT
CDR3: CASSASPTGTGNTIYF
length: 16
size: .
D: TRBD1
J: TRBJ1-3
V: TRBV19

DNA: TGTGCCAGCAGCCACGTTTCTTACGAGCAGTACTTC
CDR3: CASSHVSYEQYF
length: 12
size: .
D: .
J: TRBJ2-7
V: TRBV14

DNA: TGTGCCAGCAGGAAGGGAGGTTGGAATCAGCCCCAGCATTTT
CDR3: CASRKGGWNQPQHF
length: 14
size: .
D: .
J: TRBJ1-5
V: TRBV6-5

DNA: TGTGCCAGCAGCATTGATGGACTAGCGGGAGAAGAGACCCAGTACTTC
CDR3: CASSIDGLAGEETQYF
length: 16
size: .
D: TRBD2
J: TRBJ2-5
V: TRBV5-4

DNA: TGTGCCAGCAGCTTCTCCACTACAGGGGGCCACGAGCAGTACTTC
CDR3: CASSFSTTGGHEQYF
length: 15
size: .
D: TRBD1
J: TRBJ2-7
V: TRBV11-2

DNA: TGTGCCAGCAGGGGGGGGATTACTAGCGGGAGGCACCAAGAGACCCAGTACTTC
CDR3: CASRGGITSGRHQETQYF
length: 18
size: .
D: TRBD2
J: TRBJ2-5
V: TRBV2

DNA: TGTGCCAGCAGCCCCCGGGACTACAACCAAGAGACCCAGTACTTC
CDR3: CASSPRDYNQETQYF
length: 15
size: .
D: TRBD2
J: TRBJ2-5
V: TRBV5-4

DNA: TGTGCCTGGAGGGGACAGCCAGGCGAAAAACTGTTTTTT
CDR3: CAWRGQPGEKLFF
length: 13
size: once
D: TRBD1
J: TRBJ1-4
V: TRBV30

DNA: TGCAGCATCGGACAGGGGGTCTTTAATTCACCCCTCCACTTT
CDR3: CSIGQGVFNSPLHF
length: 14
size: .
D: TRBD1
J: TRBJ1-6
V: TRBV29-1

DNA: TGCGCCAGCAAGCACCGAGGGCCGGGGGCAGATACGCAGTATTTT
CDR3: CASKHRGPGADTQYF
length: 15
size: .
D: .
J: TRBJ2-3
V: TRBV10-2

DNA: TGTGCCAGCTCACCACCACTGGGCATTGTCTCTGAAGCTTTCTTT
CDR3: CASSPPLGIVSEAFF
length: 15
size: .
D: .
J: TRBJ1-1
V: TRBV18

DNA: TGTGCCAGCAGTTTCCGCGGGGATCAGCCCCAGCATTTT
CDR3: CASSFRGDQPQHF
length: 13
size: .
D: .
J: TRBJ1-5
V: TRBV12-3/TRBV12-4

DNA: TGTGCCATCAGACGGGACAGGGTCTCCTACGAGCAGTACTTC
CDR3: CAIRRDRVSYEQYF
length: 14
size: .
D: TRBD1
J: TRBJ2-7
V: TRBV10-3

DNA: TGTGCCAGTAGTGGAAACCCAGGGTACTATGGCTACACCTTC
CDR3: CASSGNPGYYGYTF
length: 14
size: .
D: .
J: TRBJ1-2
V: TRBV19

DNA: TGTGCCAGCAGTTACTCGAAGGCAGGGGCAAATGAAAAACTGTTTTTT
CDR3: CASSYSKAGANEKLFF
length: 16
size: .
D: .
J: TRBJ1-4
V: TRBV6-5

DNA: TGCGCCAGCAGTGAGAACAAAGCGGGGTTAGCCAAAAACATTCAGTACTTC
CDR3: CASSENKAGLAKNIQYF
length: 17
size: once
D: TRBD2
J: TRBJ2-4
V: TRBV10-2

DNA: TGCAGCGTTTATGGCCCATTCTACGAGCAGTACTTC
CDR3: CSVYGPFYEQYF
length: 12
size: .
D: .
J: TRBJ2-7
V: TRBV29-1

DNA: TGCGCCAGCAGCCAAGGGAGGTGGACTAGTGGCTACACCTTC
CDR3: CASSQGRWTSGYTF
length: 14
size: .
D: .
J: TRBJ1-2
V: TRBV4-3

DNA: TGTGCCAGCAGTTACCAGATGAACACTGAAGCTTTCTTT
CDR3: CASSYQMNTEAFF
length: 13
size: .
D: .
J: TRBJ1-1
V: TRBV6-2/TRBV6-3

DNA: TGTGCCAGCAGCGCGGACAGGGGCAACTATGGCTACACCTTC
CDR3: CASSADRGNYGYTF
length: 14
size: .
D: TRBD1
J: TRBJ1-2
V: TRBV5-6

DNA: TGTGCCAGCAGCTTAAGGGGGAGGGCTGTCGATGAGCAGTTCTTC
CDR3: CASSLRGRAVDEQFF
length: 15
size: .
D: .
J: TRBJ2-1
V: TRBV7-9

DNA: TGTGCCAGCAGTGTTAGGGCTAGCGATCCCCCCAGGACCCAGTACTTC
CDR3: CASSVRASDPPRTQYF
length: 16
size: .
D: .
J: TRBJ2-5
V: TRBV6-1

DNA: TGCGCCAGCAGCTTGTCGGCGCGGAACATTCAGTACTTC
CDR3: CASSLSARNIQYF
length: 13
size: .
D: .
J: TRBJ2-4
V: TRBV5-1

DNA: TGTGCCAGCAGCCAAGGCTGGACAGGGAATCAGCCCCAGCATTTT
CDR3: CASSQGWTGNQPQHF
length: 15
size: .
D: TRBD1
J: TRBJ1-5
V: TRBV3-1/TRBV3-2

DNA: TGTGCCAGTAGTAGCCCCCGGGACAGGAGCTACAATGAGCAGTTCTTC
CDR3: CASSSPRDRSYNEQFF
length: 16
size: .
D: TRBD1
J: TRBJ2-1
V: TRBV19

DNA: TGCGCCAGCGCAAGTCAGGTTAACAATGAGCAGTTCTTC
CDR3: CASASQVNNEQFF
length: 13
size: .
D: .
J: TRBJ2-1
V: TRBV5-1

DNA: TGTGCCAGCAGCCACCTCGGACAGACCTTAACCTACGAGCAGTACTTC
CDR3: CASSHLGQTLTYEQYF
length: 16
size: .
D: .
J: TRBJ2-7
V: TRBV6-6

DNA: TGTGCTAGTGGTTGGCAGGGGGCCACTGAAGCTTTCTTT
CDR3: CASGWQGATEAFF
length: 13
size: .
D: TRBD1
J: TRBJ1-1
V: TRBV12-5

DNA: TGTGCCAGCAGTCCTACCCGGACAGTTGGTCATTGGAGGGAGCTGTTTTTT
CDR3: CASSPTRTVGHWRELFF
length: 17
size: .
D: .
J: TRBJ2-2
V: TRBV27

DNA: TGCAGCGGAAGACAGGGGACTGAAGCTTTCTTT
CDR3: CSGRQGTEAFF
length: 11
size: .
D: TRBD1
J: TRBJ1-1
V: TRBV29-1

DNA: TGTGCTTGGACGGAGCTAGCGGGAGGAAAGGAGCAGTTCTTC
CDR3: CAWTELAGGKEQFF
length: 14
size: .
D: TRBD2
J: TRBJ2-1
V: TRBV2

DNA: TGCGCCAGCAGTACTACGGGAGCTCCTAGCACAGATACGCAGTATTTT
CDR3: CASSTTGAPSTDTQYF
length: 16
size: .
D: .
J: TRBJ2-3
V: TRBV10-1

DNA: TGTGCCAGCAGTTTCGGGGACAGGCCCCACTCCTACGAGCAGTACTTC
CDR3: CASSFGDRPHSYEQYF
length: 16
size: .
D: TRBD1
J: TRBJ2-7
V: TRBV27

DNA: TGTGCCATCAGTGCGGAACAGAGCACAGATACGCAGTATTTT
CDR3: CAISAEQSTDTQYF
length: 14
size: .
D: .
J: TRBJ2-3
V: TRBV10-3

DNA: TGTGCCTGGAGTGTTAGAACGGGAGGTAACCGTTACAATGAGCAGTTCTTC
CDR3: CAWSVRTGGNRYNEQFF
length: 17
size: once
D: TRBD2
J: TRBJ2-1
V: TRBV30